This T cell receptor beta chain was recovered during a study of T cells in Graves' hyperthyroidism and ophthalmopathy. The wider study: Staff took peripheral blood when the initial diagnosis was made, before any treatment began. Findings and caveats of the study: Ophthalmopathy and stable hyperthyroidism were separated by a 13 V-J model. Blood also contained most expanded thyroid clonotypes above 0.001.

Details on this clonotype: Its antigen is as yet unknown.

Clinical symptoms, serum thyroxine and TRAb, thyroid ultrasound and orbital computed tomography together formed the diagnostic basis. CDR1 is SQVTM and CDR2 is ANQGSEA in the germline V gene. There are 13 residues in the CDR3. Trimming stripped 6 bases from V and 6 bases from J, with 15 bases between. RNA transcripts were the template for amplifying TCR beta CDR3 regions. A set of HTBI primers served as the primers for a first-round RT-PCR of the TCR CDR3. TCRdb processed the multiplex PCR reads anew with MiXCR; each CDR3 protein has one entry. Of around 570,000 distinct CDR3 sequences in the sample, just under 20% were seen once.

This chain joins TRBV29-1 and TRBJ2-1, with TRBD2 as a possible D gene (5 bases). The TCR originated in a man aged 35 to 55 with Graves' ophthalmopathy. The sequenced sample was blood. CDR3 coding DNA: TGCAGCGTCTGGACTCGCACGGGCAATGAGCAGTTCTTC. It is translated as CSVWTRTGNEQFF.